Below, 5 T cell receptor beta chains from the same sample are listed, as sequenced in a study of blood T cells in healthy people across ages. The authors ran a second PCR of 7 to 11 cycles using a sample-barcoded 5' primer and a J-beta primer mix. TCRdb analysed the 5' RACE reads with MiXCR anew, one entry per CDR3 protein. Of approximately 800,000 distinct CDR3 sequences listed, roughly 56% are singletons. Sequenced material: blood. These receptors originate from a man aged 35-49 years in good health.

This clonotype was detected only once. The chain couples TRBV5-1 to TRBJ2-3; the D gene is possibly TRBD2 (6 bases). CDR1 SGHRS and CDR2 YFSETQ come from the germline V gene. The CDR3 covers 16 residues. Trimming shortened V by 4 bases and J by 2 bases, and 17 bases separated the two germline ends. DNA of the CDR3: TGCGCCAGCAGCCCCGCGGGGCCCCCTGACACAGATACGCAGTATTTT. Translation: CASSPAGPPDTDTQYF. Using reference TRBV5-1 and TRBJ2-3 for the parts outside the CDR3, the full variable domain is KAGVTQTPRYLIKTRGQQVTLSCSPISGHRSVSWYQQTPGQGLQFLFEYFSETQRNKGNFPGRFSGRQFSNSRSEMNVSTLELGDSALYLCASSPAGPPDTDTQYFGPGTRLTVL.

This clonotype was seen once. The chain is built from TRBV20-1 and TRBJ2-3; 8 bases map to TRBD2. The CDR3 length is 14 residues. The trim removed 3 bases at V and 6 bases at J, leaving 8 bases unmatched. Germline CDR1 and CDR2: DFQATT and SNEGSKA (reference sequence). As DNA, the CDR3 is TGCAGTGCTAGCGGGGGGGCGATCGTGGATACGCAGTATTTT. Translated, it gives CSASGGAIVDTQYF.

J is TRBJ2-3 and V is TRBV7-2; 8 nucleotides match TRBD2. Unmatched junction bases numbered 11, after V lost 5 bases and J lost 1 base. This CDR3 comprises 17 residues. Looked up from germline, CDR1 is SGHTA and CDR2 is FQGNSA. CDR3: CASSPTGAGVGTDTQYF. The DNA of the CDR3 is TGTGCCAGCAGCCCCACAGGAGCGGGAGTTGGCACAGATACGCAGTATTTT.

This clonotype turned up a few times. The rearrangement uses TRBV7-2 and TRBJ2-1; D ambiguous. CDR3 length: 14 residues. Looked up from germline, CDR1 is SGHTA and CDR2 is FQGNSA. V lost 1 base to trimming and J lost 8 bases, with 12 bases between them. CDR3 sequence reads: CASSLDSVVDEQFF. CDR3 DNA: TGTGCCAGCAGCTTAGATTCGGTAGTCGATGAGCAGTTCTTC.

The chain links TRBV7-9 to TRBJ2-7; D possibly corresponds to TRBD1 (6 bases). V was pared by 1 base and J by 2 bases, with 12 bases between. The V gene's germline CDR1 is SEHNR and CDR2 FQNEAQ (reference sequence). The CDR3 covers 15 residues. The CDR3 loop reads CASSLGGTWTYEQYF. CDR3 sequence (DNA): TGTGCCAGCAGCTTAGGAGGGACATGGACCTACGAGCAGTACTTC. Filled out from reference TRBV7-9 and TRBJ2-7, the complete variable domain reads DTGVSQNPRHKITKRGQNVTFRCDPISEHNRLYWYRQTLGQGPEFLTYFQNEAQLEKSRLLSDRFSAERPKGSFSTLEIQRTEQGDSAMYLCASSLGGTWTYEQYFGPGTRLTVT.